These T cell receptor beta chains were read from a single sample in a study of cytomegalovirus exposure and HLA in healthy donors. Clones were sequenced by immunoSEQ multiplex PCR, and TCRdb holds only the in-frame ones, with some missing. The sample has some 130,000 clones, roughly three quarters seen once; the top ten hold around 2%. The material sequenced was PBMCs. The receptors derive from a man aged 30 to 39 in good health and CMV-seronegative. Each CDR3 is given with its conserved first and last residue. A D gene is named only where the DNA matches it firmly. Clone size is not always given. Where it is, it says once, few, many or a class for expanded clones.

v_gene: TRBV7-3
j_gene: TRBJ2-1
abundance: once
d_gene: -
CDR3aa: CASSLSPRADEQFF
CDR3nt: TGTGCCAGCAGCTTAAGCCCCAGGGCGGATGAGCAGTTCTTC

v_gene: TRBV7-9
j_gene: TRBJ2-7
abundance: -
d_gene: -
CDR3aa: CASSPMTGESYEQYF
CDR3nt: TGTGCCAGCAGCCCAATGACAGGAGAATCCTACGAGCAGTACTTC

v_gene: TRBV19
j_gene: TRBJ2-1
abundance: -
d_gene: -
CDR3aa: CASTSSEVGYNEQFF
CDR3nt: TGTGCCAGTACCTCAAGCGAAGTAGGTTACAATGAGCAGTTCTTC

v_gene: TRBV28
j_gene: TRBJ1-3
abundance: -
d_gene: -
CDR3aa: CASSLSGYGNTIYF
CDR3nt: TGTGCCAGCAGTTTATCAGGGTACGGAAACACCATATATTTT

v_gene: TRBV29-1
j_gene: TRBJ1-1
abundance: -
d_gene: TRBD1
CDR3aa: CSAEDGTGTEAFF
CDR3nt: TGCAGTGCGGAGGACGGGACAGGCACTGAAGCTTTCTTT

v_gene: TRBV9
j_gene: TRBJ2-3
abundance: -
d_gene: TRBD2
CDR3aa: CASTLWWTSYTDTQYF
CDR3nt: TGTGCCAGCACCCTATGGTGGACTAGCTATACAGATACGCAGTATTTT

v_gene: TRBV5-1
j_gene: TRBJ2-5
abundance: -
d_gene: -
CDR3aa: CASTGGLLVQETQYF
CDR3nt: TGCGCCAGCACAGGGGGACTTCTGGTACAAGAGACCCAGTACTTC

v_gene: TRBV5-4
j_gene: TRBJ2-3
abundance: -
d_gene: -
CDR3aa: CASSLAYTDTQYF
CDR3nt: TGTGCCAGCAGCTTGGCTTACACAGATACGCAGTATTTT

v_gene: TRBV10-3
j_gene: TRBJ2-7
abundance: -
d_gene: TRBD2
CDR3aa: CAISRDYSYEQYF
CDR3nt: TGTGCCATCAGCCGGGACTACTCCTACGAGCAGTACTTC

v_gene: TRBV29-1
j_gene: TRBJ2-7
abundance: -
d_gene: -
CDR3aa: CSPRMRQRF
CDR3nt: TGCAGCCCTCGGATGAGACAGCGCTTC

v_gene: TRBV5-1
j_gene: TRBJ1-5
abundance: -
d_gene: TRBD1
CDR3aa: CASSFGDRGQPQHF
CDR3nt: TGCGCCAGCAGCTTTGGAGACAGGGGGCAGCCCCAGCATTTT

v_gene: TRBV2
j_gene: TRBJ1-2
abundance: -
d_gene: TRBD1
CDR3aa: CASSELVTGGGGNYGYTF
CDR3nt: TGTGCCAGCAGTGAATTGGTTACAGGGGGCGGAGGTAACTATGGCTACACCTTC

v_gene: TRBV7-2
j_gene: TRBJ2-7
abundance: few
d_gene: TRBD2
CDR3aa: CASSPGLAGHEQYF
CDR3nt: TGTGCCAGCAGCCCGGGACTAGCGGGACACGAGCAGTACTTC

v_gene: TRBV7-9
j_gene: TRBJ2-1
abundance: -
d_gene: TRBD2
CDR3aa: CASTRNTSGRRNEQFF
CDR3nt: TGTGCCAGCACTCGGAACACTAGCGGGAGACGGAATGAGCAGTTCTTC

v_gene: TRBV18
j_gene: TRBJ2-3
abundance: -
d_gene: TRBD1
CDR3aa: CASSPSWTGADTQYF
CDR3nt: TGTGCCAGCTCACCGTCGTGGACAGGGGCAGATACGCAGTATTTT

v_gene: TRBV10-2
j_gene: TRBJ2-7
abundance: -
d_gene: -
CDR3aa: CASSPGTHYEQYF
CDR3nt: TGCGCCAGCAGCCCCGGGACTCACTACGAGCAGTACTTC

v_gene: TRBV19
j_gene: TRBJ1-1
abundance: -
d_gene: -
CDR3aa: CASSIRGAGTEAFF
CDR3nt: TGTGCCAGTAGTATACGGGGGGCAGGCACTGAAGCTTTCTTT

v_gene: TRBV7-8
j_gene: TRBJ2-1
abundance: -
d_gene: -
CDR3aa: CASSPIRLALKQIYNEQFF
CDR3nt: TGTGCCAGCAGCCCCATCCGCCTAGCGTTAAAACAAATTTACAATGAGCAGTTCTTC

v_gene: TRBV18
j_gene: TRBJ2-1
abundance: -
d_gene: -
CDR3aa: CASSPPARANEQFF
CDR3nt: TGTGCCAGCTCACCACCGGCCAGGGCCAATGAGCAGTTCTTC

v_gene: TRBV2
j_gene: TRBJ1-3
abundance: -
d_gene: TRBD1
CDR3aa: CASSEGAYSGNTIYF
CDR3nt: TGTGCCAGCAGCGAGGGGGCATACTCTGGAAACACCATATATTTT

v_gene: TRBV11-2
j_gene: TRBJ1-2
abundance: -
d_gene: -
CDR3aa: CASSLGLRGYTF
CDR3nt: TGTGCCAGCAGCTTAGGACTTCGAGGCTACACCTTC

v_gene: TRBV21-1
j_gene: TRBJ2-1
abundance: once
d_gene: -
CDR3aa: CASSKGGGSPYNEQFF
CDR3nt: TGTGCCAGCAGCAAAGGAGGCGGGTCCCCCTACAATGAGCAGTTCTTC

v_gene: TRBV25-1
j_gene: TRBJ2-1
abundance: -
d_gene: TRBD1
CDR3aa: CASSAHRGRGIDEQFF
CDR3nt: TGTGCCAGCAGTGCCCACAGGGGAAGGGGTATCGATGAGCAGTTCTTC

v_gene: TRBV19
j_gene: TRBJ1-2
abundance: once
d_gene: -
CDR3aa: CASSPSDGNYGYTF
CDR3nt: TGTGCCAGTAGTCCCAGCGACGGAAACTATGGCTACACCTTC

v_gene: TRBV5-1
j_gene: TRBJ1-1
abundance: -
d_gene: TRBD1
CDR3aa: CASSRDREGTEAFF
CDR3nt: TGCGCCAGCAGCAGGGACAGGGAAGGCACTGAAGCTTTCTTT

v_gene: TRBV29-1
j_gene: TRBJ2-3
abundance: once
d_gene: -
CDR3aa: CSAGHGRTDTQYF
CDR3nt: TGCAGCGCGGGACACGGTCGCACAGATACGCAGTATTTT

v_gene: TRBV11-2
j_gene: TRBJ2-7
abundance: -
d_gene: -
CDR3aa: CASSLGRDPTRYF
CDR3nt: TGTGCCAGCAGCTTAGGGCGGGACCCTACTCGGTACTTC

v_gene: TRBV2
j_gene: TRBJ2-7
abundance: -
d_gene: -
CDR3aa: CASSTDFYEQYF
CDR3nt: TGTGCCAGCAGTACGGACTTCTACGAGCAGTACTTC

v_gene: TRBV19
j_gene: TRBJ2-2
abundance: few
d_gene: TRBD1
CDR3aa: CASSADRDLNTGELFF
CDR3nt: TGTGCCAGTAGTGCAGACAGGGACCTGAACACCGGGGAGCTGTTTTTT

v_gene: TRBV5-1
j_gene: TRBJ2-7
abundance: -
d_gene: TRBD1
CDR3aa: CASSLGQGRDEQYF
CDR3nt: TGCGCCAGCAGCTTGGGACAGGGAAGGGACGAGCAGTACTTC

v_gene: TRBV2
j_gene: TRBJ2-6
abundance: -
d_gene: -
CDR3aa: CASSVQGTFSGANVLTF
CDR3nt: TGTGCCAGCAGTGTCCAGGGTACCTTCTCTGGGGCCAACGTCCTGACTTTC

v_gene: TRBV6-1
j_gene: TRBJ1-1
abundance: -
d_gene: -
CDR3aa: CASSEGSGIGNTEAFF
CDR3nt: TGTGCCAGCAGTGAAGGGTCAGGGATAGGGAACACTGAAGCTTTCTTT

v_gene: TRBV7-6
j_gene: TRBJ2-7
abundance: -
d_gene: TRBD1
CDR3aa: CASSLGQGADEQYF
CDR3nt: TGTGCCAGCAGCTTAGGGCAGGGGGCGGACGAGCAGTACTTC

v_gene: TRBV7-2
j_gene: TRBJ2-7
abundance: -
d_gene: -
CDR3aa: CASSSPGRQEQYF
CDR3nt: TGTGCCAGCAGCTCACCGGGTCGCCAAGAGCAGTACTTC

v_gene: TRBV5-8
j_gene: TRBJ2-5
abundance: once
d_gene: TRBD1
CDR3aa: CASSAGQGRRVETQYF
CDR3nt: TGTGCCAGCAGCGCGGGACAGGGGCGGCGGGTAGAGACCCAGTACTTC

v_gene: TRBV7-9
j_gene: TRBJ1-5
abundance: -
d_gene: -
CDR3aa: CASSLVGTTDSNQPQHF
CDR3nt: TGTGCCAGCAGCTTAGTCGGGACAACGGATAGCAATCAGCCCCAGCATTTT

v_gene: TRBV28
j_gene: TRBJ2-7
abundance: -
d_gene: -
CDR3aa: CAINRESDYEQYF
CDR3nt: TGTGCCATCAACAGGGAGAGCGACTACGAGCAGTACTTC

v_gene: TRBV6-6
j_gene: TRBJ2-2
abundance: -
d_gene: TRBD1
CDR3aa: CASSFTGQGVTGELFF
CDR3nt: TGTGCCAGCAGTTTTACGGGACAGGGGGTCACCGGGGAGCTGTTTTTT

v_gene: TRBV5-1
j_gene: TRBJ2-5
abundance: few
d_gene: TRBD1
CDR3aa: CASSFSGTGSETQYF
CDR3nt: TGCGCCAGCAGCTTTTCCGGGACAGGGAGCGAGACCCAGTACTTC

v_gene: TRBV19
j_gene: TRBJ2-3
abundance: -
d_gene: -
CDR3aa: CASSGLSTDTQYF
CDR3nt: TGTGCCAGTAGTGGACTTAGCACAGATACGCAGTATTTT

v_gene: TRBV28
j_gene: TRBJ2-5
abundance: once
d_gene: -
CDR3aa: CASSLSVGVGGLETQYF
CDR3nt: TGTGCCAGCAGTTTATCCGTCGGGGTGGGGGGGCTTGAGACCCAGTACTTC

v_gene: TRBV27
j_gene: TRBJ1-1
abundance: -
d_gene: -
CDR3aa: CASSREADTEAFF
CDR3nt: TGTGCCAGCAGCAGGGAGGCGGACACTGAAGCTTTCTTT

v_gene: TRBV21-1
j_gene: TRBJ2-1
abundance: -
d_gene: -
CDR3aa: CASSKGSGSYNEQFF
CDR3nt: TGTGCCAGCAGCAAAGGGAGCGGGAGCTACAATGAGCAGTTCTTC

v_gene: TRBV7-8
j_gene: TRBJ1-4
abundance: -
d_gene: TRBD1
CDR3aa: CASSPGQGGTNEKLFF
CDR3nt: TGTGCCAGCAGCCCCGGACAGGGGGGGACTAATGAAAAACTGTTTTTT

v_gene: TRBV2
j_gene: TRBJ2-3
abundance: -
d_gene: TRBD1
CDR3aa: CASPGQGGTDTQYF
CDR3nt: TGTGCCAGCCCTGGACAGGGCGGCACAGATACGCAGTATTTT

v_gene: TRBV9
j_gene: TRBJ2-5
abundance: -
d_gene: TRBD2
CDR3aa: CASTPGSSGGRKTQYF
CDR3nt: TGTGCCAGTACCCCCGGTTCGTCTGGCGGGAGAAAGACCCAGTACTTC

v_gene: TRBV5-1
j_gene: TRBJ1-4
abundance: -
d_gene: -
CDR3aa: CASSLPAGGGEKLFF
CDR3nt: TGCGCCAGCAGCTTGCCCGCCGGGGGTGGTGAAAAACTGTTTTTT

v_gene: TRBV2
j_gene: TRBJ2-2
abundance: -
d_gene: -
CDR3aa: CASSESGYTGELFF
CDR3nt: TGTGCCAGCAGTGAGTCAGGGTACACCGGGGAGCTGTTTTTT

v_gene: TRBV9
j_gene: TRBJ1-1
abundance: -
d_gene: -
CDR3aa: CASSVEGGGTEAFF
CDR3nt: TGTGCCAGCAGCGTCGAGGGGGGGGGCACTGAAGCTTTCTTT

v_gene: TRBV7-9
j_gene: TRBJ1-2
abundance: -
d_gene: -
CDR3aa: CASSPRQDDGYTF
CDR3nt: TGTGCCAGCAGCCCGCGGCAAGACGATGGCTACACCTTC

v_gene: TRBV5-1
j_gene: TRBJ2-7
abundance: -
d_gene: -
CDR3aa: CASSLSPENYEQYF
CDR3nt: TGCGCCAGCAGCTTATCGCCAGAAAACTACGAGCAGTACTTC

v_gene: TRBV27
j_gene: TRBJ2-2
abundance: -
d_gene: -
CDR3aa: CASSLSRAGNTGELFF
CDR3nt: TGTGCCAGCAGTTTATCGAGGGCAGGGAACACCGGGGAGCTGTTTTTT

v_gene: TRBV7-2
j_gene: TRBJ1-4
abundance: -
d_gene: -
CDR3aa: CASRRGWEKLFF
CDR3nt: TGTGCCAGCAGGCGTGGTTGGGAAAAACTGTTTTTT

v_gene: TRBV5-1
j_gene: TRBJ2-5
abundance: -
d_gene: -
CDR3aa: CASSLERGMSTQYF
CDR3nt: TGCGCCAGCAGCTTGGAAAGAGGGATGTCGACCCAGTACTTC

v_gene: TRBV27
j_gene: TRBJ2-5
abundance: once
d_gene: -
CDR3aa: CASSLYSGQSDGQYF
CDR3nt: TGTGCCAGCAGTTTATACAGCGGGCAATCGGACGGCCAGTACTTC